The 22 T cell receptor beta chains in this list originate from one sample, sequenced in a study of OX40 agonist ivuxolimab in advanced cancers. Repertoires were generated with immunoSEQ multiplex PCR, while TCRdb's copy carries only in-frame clones and drops some. Counted here are around 80,000 clones, about 87% occurring once; the ten biggest clones make up just over 2.5%. Sequencing was performed on CD4+ or CD8+ T cells sorted from blood, taken in a trial of the OX40 agonist ivuxolimab. The source of these receptors is an adult with an advanced solid tumor such as melanoma, head and neck, liver or kidney cancer.

CDR3 sequence: CASSIFSGGASTDTQYF. The CDR3 nucleotides read TGTGCCAGTAGTATTTTTAGCGGGGGGGCTAGCACAGATACGCAGTATTTT. The rearrangement links TRBV19 to TRBJ2-3; the match to TRBD2 covers 11 bases. This CDR3 region has 17 residues. Germline assignment: CDR1 LNHDA and CDR2 SQIVND (reference sequence). V gave up 3 bases and J gave up 0 bases; unmatched junction bases: 5.

The chain employs TRBV9 and TRBJ1-2; tentatively, D is TRBD1 (5 bases). Germline CDR1 SGDLS, CDR2 YYNGEE. The V end was cut by 6 bases, the J end by 4 bases, with 16 bases between. This CDR3 region has 14 residues. CDR3 amino acids: CASNTPGTFYGYTF. The CDR3, as DNA: TGTGCCAGCAACACACCCGGGACGTTCTATGGCTACACCTTC.

In nucleotides, the CDR3 is TGTGCCAGCAGCCCTGAAGACGAGGCACCCCTCCACTTT. Translation: CASSPEDEAPLHF. This chain links TRBV11-2 with TRBJ1-6; no reliable D call. V lost 5 bases, J lost 11 bases, and 13 bases lay in between. CDR3 length: 13 residues. CDR1 and CDR2 (germline): SGHAT, FQNNGV. Combining the CDR3 with reference TRBV11-2 and TRBJ1-6 gives the whole variable domain EAGVAQSPRYKIIEKRQSVAFWCNPISGHATLYWYQQILGQGPKLLIQFQNNGVVDDSQLPKDRFSAERLKGVDSTLKIQPAKLEDSAVYLCASSPEDEAPLHFGNGTRLTVT.

The chain carries TRBV28 and TRBJ2-7; TRBD1 aligns across 7 bases. Unmatched junction bases numbered 12, after V lost 6 bases and J lost 1 base. The CDR3 is 16 residues long. Germline loops: CDR1 MDHEN, CDR2 SYDVKM. The chain's CDR3 is CASSPLGQTESYEQYF. Here the CDR3 DNA reads TGTGCCAGCAGCCCCTTGGGACAGACGGAATCCTACGAGCAGTACTTC.

The chain combines TRBV1 with TRBJ2-5; the D call TRBD2 from the table was never checked on the DNA. TRBV1 is tagged as a pseudogene. The CDR3 runs 15 residues. The CDR3 reads CTSSQAERGGETQYF. Here the CDR3 DNA reads TGCACCAGCAGCCAAGCTGAGCGGGGGGGCGAGACCCAGTACTTC.

This sequence joins TRBV18 and TRBJ2-2, with 12 bases that match TRBD1. There are 16 residues in the CDR3. Germline CDR1 KGHSH, CDR2 LQKENI. V was pared by 0 bases and J by 7 bases, with 3 bases of the junction left unmatched. The CDR3 here is CASSPPGQGASGELFF. In nucleotides, the CDR3 is TGTGCCAGCTCACCACCGGGACAGGGGGCGAGCGGGGAGCTGTTTTTT.

The chain links TRBV6-6 to TRBJ1-2; D is unresolved. The V and J ends lost 6 bases and 2 bases respectively, with 10 bases between them. The CDR3 is made up of 13 amino acids. Germline CDR1 is MNHNY and CDR2 is SVGAGI (reference sequence). CDR3: CASSQDMNYGYTF. CDR3 sequence (DNA): TGTGCCAGCAGCCAGGATATGAACTATGGCTACACCTTC.

The chain is built from TRBV9 and TRBJ2-3; TRBD2 agrees at 7 bases. The trim removed 3 bases at V and 0 bases at J, leaving 4 bases unmatched. CDR3 size: 15 residues. The germline gives CDR1 SGDLS, CDR2 YYNGEE. The chain's CDR3 is CASSATSLSTDTQYF. The CDR3 nucleotides are TGTGCCAGCAGCGCGACTAGCTTGAGCACAGATACGCAGTATTTT. Filled out from reference TRBV9 and TRBJ2-3, the complete variable domain reads DSGVTQTPKHLITATGQRVTLRCSPRSGDLSVYWYQQSLDQGLQFLIQYYNGEERAKGNILERFSAQQFPDLHSELNLSSLELGDSALYFCASSATSLSTDTQYFGPGTRLTVL.

CDR3 DNA: TGTGCCAGCAGGACGCCTCAACGAAATTCCTACGAGCAGTACTTC. This translates into CASRTPQRNSYEQYF. The genes are TRBV28 and TRBJ2-7; no definite D call. Trimming took off 6 bases at V and 1 base at J, with 16 bases between the two ends. CDR1 and CDR2 from the germline V gene are MDHEN and SYDVKM. CDR3 length equals 15 residues.

The chain has TRBV29-1 and TRBJ1-5; a weak D match, TRBD1 (5 bases). There are 12 residues in the CDR3. Trimming shortened V by 3 bases and J by 7 bases, and 10 bases separated the two germline ends. CDR1 and CDR2 from the germline V gene are SQVTM and ANQGSEA. The CDR3 sequence is CSVEQGGQPQHF. CDR3 DNA sequence: TGCAGCGTTGAGCAGGGTGGACAGCCCCAGCATTTT.

This chain connects TRBV7-2 to TRBJ2-5; D is perhaps TRBD2 (5 bases). Germline V gene sequence: CDR1 SGHTA, CDR2 FQGNSA. This CDR3 spans 14 amino acids. The V end was cut by 6 bases, the J end by 3 bases, with 14 bases between. CDR3 coding DNA: TGTGCCAGCAGTCCCCCGGCCGGGGAAGAGACCCAGTACTTC. As protein: CASSPPAGEETQYF.

The genes are TRBV29-1 and TRBJ2-5; 8 nucleotides line up with TRBD1. The CDR3 totals 15 residues. CDR1 is SQVTM and CDR2 is ANQGSEA in the germline V gene. J lost 4 bases, V lost 0 bases, and 7 bases had no gene match. CDR3 nucleotide sequence: TGCAGCGTTGAAGAAATGACAGGGGCGAGAGAGACCCAGTACTTC. It codes for CSVEEMTGARETQYF.

The chain recombines TRBV27 with TRBJ2-1; 8 bases fit TRBD2. The CDR3 totals 18 residues. In germline, CDR1 is MNHEY, CDR2 SMNVEV (reference sequence). The V and J ends lost 4 bases and 4 bases, in that order; junction bases with no gene match: 15. The CDR3 nucleotides are TGTGCCAGCAGTTACCGCCAGACAACTAGCGGTCGGTACAATGAGCAGTTCTTC. Its protein product is CASSYRQTTSGRYNEQFF.

V usage is TRBV11-2 and J usage is TRBJ1-2, with 8 bases aligning to TRBD1. CDR1 is SGHAT and CDR2 is FQNNGV in the germline V gene. V lost 1 base to trimming and J lost 8 bases; unmatched junction nucleotides: 12. CDR3 size: 16 residues. The DNA of the CDR3 is TGTGCCAGCAGCTTAGGTCTTCCAGGGGGCGCCGGGGGCTACACCTTC. Translation: CASSLGLPGGAGGYTF.

The rearrangement uses TRBV6-1 and TRBJ1-6; 8 bases are shared with TRBD1. This CDR3 region has 13 residues. Per the germline V gene, CDR1 is MNHNS and CDR2 is SASEGT. Losses at the gene ends were 8 bases for V and 10 bases for J; bases not matched to a gene: 7. The CDR3 nucleotides read TGTGCCAGCCATGGGACAGGTGGATCACCCCTCCACTTT. As protein: CASHGTGGSPLHF.

The J gene is TRBJ1-4, the V gene TRBV7-9; 7 nucleotides align to TRBD1. The junction had 10 bases not matched to a gene; V was cut back by 8 bases and J by 7 bases. Germline assignment: CDR1 SEHNR and CDR2 FQNEAQ (reference sequence). CDR3 length: 14 residues. The chain's CDR3 is CASREGAGAEKLFF. The CDR3, as DNA: TGTGCCAGCCGTGAGGGGGCCGGGGCTGAAAAACTGTTTTTT. Looking up the rest from reference TRBV7-9 and TRBJ1-4 gives the full variable domain: DTGVSQNPRHKITKRGQNVTFRCDPISEHNRLYWYRQTLGQGPEFLTYFQNEAQLEKSRLLSDRFSAERPKGSFSTLEIQRTEQGDSAMYLCASREGAGAEKLFFGSGTQLSVL.

This chain uses TRBV18 with TRBJ2-5; D remains ambiguous. Germline values: CDR1 KGHSH, CDR2 LQKENI. This CDR3 region has 14 residues. Between the trimmed V and J ends, which lost 2 bases and 2 bases, there was a span of 9 bases. The CDR3 nucleotides read TGTGCCAGCTCACCAGTAGTGATTCAAGAGACCCAGTACTTC. Translating it yields CASSPVVIQETQYF.

This rearrangement joins TRBV11-2 to TRBJ2-5; D not certain. V shed 5 bases and J shed 2 bases, with 12 bases lying between them. Germline-derived CDR1 and CDR2 are SGHAT and FQNNGV. The CDR3 length is 14 residues. The CDR3 DNA sequence: TGTGCCAGCAGCCTTGTGAATCAGCAAGAGACCCAGTACTTC. Its translation is CASSLVNQQETQYF.

The rearrangement links TRBV12-5 to TRBJ2-2, with TRBD1 matching 7 bases. Germline V lookup: CDR1 LGHNT, CDR2 FRNRAP. Unmatched junction bases numbered 7, after V lost 8 bases and J lost 7 bases. The CDR3 consists of 13 residues. In DNA, the CDR3 is TGTGCTAGTTCAGGGGGTAAAGTCGGGGAGCTGTTTTTT. Translation: CASSGGKVGELFF.

Only one count was recorded for this clone. This chain uses TRBV28 with TRBJ2-5, with 9 positions matching TRBD1. Germline-derived CDR1 and CDR2 are MDHEN and SYDVKM. V trimming: 5 bases; J trimming: 3 bases; junction bases outside the gene matches: 7. CDR3 size: 15 residues. The CDR3, as DNA: TGTGCCAGCAGTCTACAGGGGGCGGGAAAAGAGACCCAGTACTTC. It specifies CASSLQGAGKETQYF.

V gene TRBV30 combines with J gene TRBJ2-4, with TRBD2 identical over 7 bases. The ends lost 3 bases at V and 7 bases at J; junction bases unmatched: 3. Per germline, CDR1 GTSNPN and CDR2 SVGIG (reference sequence). CDR3 size: 12 residues. The DNA of the CDR3 is TGTGCCTGGAGAGCGCGGGGGAACATTCAGTACTTC. Protein: CAWRARGNIQYF.

The chain has TRBV2 and TRBJ1-6; 7 bases fit TRBD1. The CDR3 runs to 17 residues. V lost 4 bases and J lost 5; bases outside the gene matches: 11. Per germline, CDR1 SNHLY and CDR2 FYNNEI. This CDR3 is CASSGGWGGGNNSPLHF. In nucleotides, the CDR3 is TGTGCCAGCAGTGGAGGGTGGGGAGGGGGCAATAATTCACCCCTCCACTTT.